This TCR beta chain is drawn from a study of T-cell memory formation after mild COVID-19. Study results and caveats: Among contracting clones, CD4+ were mainly CM/EM and CD8+ enriched in EMRA. Later expanders leaned CD4+, whereas clones that contracted between day 15 and 85 were balanced CD4/CD8.

Germline CDR1 is KGHDR and CDR2 is SFDVKD. Trimming removed 0 bases at V and 3 bases at J, with 10 bases between. The CDR3 runs 15 residues. With respect to this clonotype: What it recognizes is unknown.

TCR alpha and TCR beta cDNA libraries carrying sample barcodes and UMIs came from 5'RACE with constant-segment primers. Via MiXCR, TCRdb re-called the 5' RACE reads, giving one row per CDR3 protein. The data contain 400,000 to 550,000 distinct CDR3 sequences, approximately 25% of them singletons. Sequencing was carried out using PBMCs or a T cell subset sorted from them (not recorded which). This clonotype originated in an adult woman who had mild COVID-19 (a few samples of this study predate the infection). Cell type and time point are not known. The chain uses TRBV24-1 and TRBJ1-2; D is perhaps TRBD1 (6 bases). In DNA form, the CDR3 reads TGTGCCACCAGTGATTTGAAGGGGGAAGACTATGGCTACACCTTC. Translation: CATSDLKGEDYGYTF.